In its sample, the clone carrying this T cell receptor (beta chain) was seen once. The CDR3 covers 15 residues. Produced via immunoSEQ multiplex PCR; TCRdb's table is partial and in-frame only. The sample carries about 36,000 clones, roughly 93% recorded once. The data belong to a study of T cell changes during pregnancy in multiple sclerosis. Sequencing was performed on CD4+ T cells from peripheral blood mononuclear cells, taken in the first trimester of pregnancy. The TCR was taken from a female donor with multiple sclerosis, enrolled in a pregnancy study. This sequence joins TRBV12-2 and TRBJ2-1; the D call TRBD2 from the table was never checked on the DNA. TRBV12-2 is a known pseudogene. In nucleotides, the CDR3 is TGTGCAAGTCGCATCCCGGGGGACTACAAAACTAACCCGTTCTTC. It codes for CASRIPGDYKTNPFF.